These T cell receptor beta chains were read from a single sample in a study of T cells in Graves' hyperthyroidism and ophthalmopathy. TCRdb re-called the multiplex PCR reads with MiXCR, one entry per CDR3 protein. Of under 450,000 distinct CDR3 sequences in the sample, 15% to 18% are singletons; the top ten hold around an eighth. The sequenced sample consisted of blood. All receptors come from a woman aged 18 to 35 with Graves' hyperthyroidism. Each CDR3 is given without its conserved first and last residue. Size tells how often a clone was seen (once, few, many) or the class of an expanded clone, and some rows leave it out.

TRBV12-3/TRBV12-4,many,ASSSPTDGNTIY
TRBV24-1,many,ATSDGQGNQPQH
TRBV4-3,-,ASSPTLRVMVYGYT
TRBV5-5,-,ASSLTSNPSYEQY
TRBV10-3,-,AIRDREATEAF
TRBV3-1,few,ASRLRGSGELF
TRBV24-1,few,ATSDAGQGWGEQY
TRBV12-3/TRBV12-4,many,ASSLRLTGELF
TRBV12-3/TRBV12-4,many,ASSGTGGFQPQH
TRBV20-1,many,SAKERDYGYT
TRBV15,many,ATSRYPARQETQY
TRBV14,many,ASSQSRGLGAF
TRBV6-1,many,ASSSDYNEQF
TRBV20-1,many,SARPTGGRGWDEQF
TRBV11-1,-,ASSLAYTDTQY
TRBV7-3,few,ASSLGPLSSGNTIY
TRBV5-1,few,ASSVRGEAYEQY
TRBV20-1,-,SARQVMNTEAF
TRBV7-2,-,ASFSTGGIYNSPLH
TRBV3-1,many,ASSQDAFGGGKAF
TRBV29-1,few,SGGDTAGYNEQF
TRBV12-3/TRBV12-4,many,ASSFDTRGTEAF
TRBV7-8,many,ASSLASYSNQPQH
TRBV9,many,ASSVGVDETQY
TRBV3-1,few,ASSQATGAGETQY
TRBV6-1,many,ASSYFGTGSMNTEAF
TRBV19,-,ASSRDSQPTDTQY
TRBV28,many,ASSKGHLYEQY
TRBV5-1,few,ASSSRRNLIAREGIDTQY
TRBV19,-,ASSSPYRVINTEAF
TRBV12-3/TRBV12-4,-,ASSGDRVDYEKLF
TRBV25-1,few,ASSSWEGTDTQY
TRBV7-3,once,ASSFGRANGELF
TRBV5-1,-,ASRLVVPQSNEQF
TRBV19,-,ASSIWLAGGDTQY
TRBV20-1,few,SAKDTLISNQPQH
TRBV10-3,many,AISEGEVTEAF
TRBV11-2,many,ASSLAPRDSPLH
TRBV19,-,ASSIPSNEQF
TRBV12-3/TRBV12-4,many,ASSPGQGGFDYEQY
TRBV4-2,many,ASSQDGRAGQETQY
TRBV29-1,many,SVVPGQGNEQF
TRBV20-1,many,SARVNQETQY
TRBV24-1,-,ATQGTGGNEQF